This T cell receptor (beta chain) was sequenced during a study of tumor and adjacent non-tumor tissue in lung cancer. Study background: Stage I to III disease affected roughly ten men and roughly five women aged roughly 31 to 85. General study results and limits: Tumor tissue had significantly higher TCR diversity than normal lung. Normal lung showed higher cumulative top 100 clone frequency than tumor.

The template was RNA from unsorted bulk tissue. This non-tumor lung sample came from over 3 cm beyond the tumor edge. Donors were chemotherapy-naive, newly diagnosed lung cancer surgical patients in China, August–late 2014. TCRbeta libraries were built with three rounds of nested PCR, modified from ARM-PCR. Each CDR3 protein is one row after TCRdb ran MiXCR on the multiplex PCR reads. The table has tens of thousands of distinct CDR3 sequences, 61% seen once; the top ten hold roughly 35%. Looked up from germline, CDR1 is SGHAT and CDR2 is FQNNGV. The CDR3 length is 14 residues. Concerning this clonotype itself: Its antigen is still unknown. A read error may account for a junction end that differs from germline.

The chain links TRBV11-2 to TRBJ2-7, with D possibly TRBD1 on 6 matching bases. The specimen sequenced was distant non-tumor lung tissue. The sequence was collected from a man between 65 and 79 years old with non-small cell lung cancer. Here the CDR3 reads CASSLASGDYEQYF. The CDR3 DNA follows: TGTGCCAGCAGTTTAGCCTCAGGGGACTACGAGCAGTACTTC.